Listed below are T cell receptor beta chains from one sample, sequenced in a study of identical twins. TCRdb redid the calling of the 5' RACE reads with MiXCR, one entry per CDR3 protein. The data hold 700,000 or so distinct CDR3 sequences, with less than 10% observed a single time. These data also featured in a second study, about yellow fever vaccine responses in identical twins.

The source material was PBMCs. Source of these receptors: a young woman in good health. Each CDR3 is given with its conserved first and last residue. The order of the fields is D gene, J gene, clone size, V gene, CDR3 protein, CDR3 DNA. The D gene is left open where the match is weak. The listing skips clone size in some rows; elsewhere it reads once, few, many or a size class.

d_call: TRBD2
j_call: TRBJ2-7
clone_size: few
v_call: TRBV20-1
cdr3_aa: CSARAASGRYEQYF
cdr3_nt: TGCAGTGCTAGAGCGGCTAGCGGGAGATACGAGCAGTACTTC

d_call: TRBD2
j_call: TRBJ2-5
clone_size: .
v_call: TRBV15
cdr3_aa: CATSRDRAGGAGGLETQYF
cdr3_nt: TGTGCCACCAGCAGAGATCGAGCGGGAGGAGCGGGGGGCCTAGAGACCCAGTACTTC

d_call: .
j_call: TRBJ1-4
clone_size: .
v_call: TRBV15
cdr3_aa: CATSPEGSALYATNEKLFF
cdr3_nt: TGTGCCACCAGTCCGGAGGGGAGTGCTCTATATGCAACTAATGAAAAACTGTTTTTT

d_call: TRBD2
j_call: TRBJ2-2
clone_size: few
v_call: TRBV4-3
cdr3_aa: CASSQVRLAASGELFF
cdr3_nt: TGCGCCAGCAGCCAAGTAAGGCTAGCGGCAAGCGGGGAGCTGTTTTTT

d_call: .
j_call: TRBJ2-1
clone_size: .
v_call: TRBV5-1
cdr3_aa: CASSPTTGYEQFF
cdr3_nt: TGCGCCAGCAGCCCGACGACAGGATATGAGCAGTTCTTC

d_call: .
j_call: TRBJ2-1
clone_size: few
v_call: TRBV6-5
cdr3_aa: CASSSRILGRIRNNEQFF
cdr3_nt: TGTGCCAGCAGTTCCCGCATCCTGGGTCGTATTCGGAACAATGAGCAGTTCTTC

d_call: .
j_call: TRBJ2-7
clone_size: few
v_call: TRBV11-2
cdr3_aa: CASSQTGFSHEQYF
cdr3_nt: TGTGCCAGCAGCCAGACGGGTTTTTCTCACGAGCAGTACTTC

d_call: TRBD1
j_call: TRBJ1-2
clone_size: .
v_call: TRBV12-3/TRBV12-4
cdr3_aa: CASQLKGQGSYTF
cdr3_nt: TGTGCCAGCCAACTTAAGGGACAGGGAAGCTACACCTTC

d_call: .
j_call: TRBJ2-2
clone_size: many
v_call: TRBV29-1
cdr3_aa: CSVAGGPNTGELFF
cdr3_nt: TGCAGCGTTGCTGGGGGCCCTAACACCGGGGAGCTGTTTTTT

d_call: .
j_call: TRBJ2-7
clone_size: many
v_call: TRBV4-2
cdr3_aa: CASSQDPRSYEQYF
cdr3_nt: TGTGCCAGCAGCCAAGATCCACGCTCCTACGAGCAGTACTTC

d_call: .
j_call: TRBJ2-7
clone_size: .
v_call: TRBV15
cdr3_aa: CATSRDRGTAYEQYF
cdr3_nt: TGTGCCACCAGCAGAGATCGGGGGACAGCCTACGAGCAGTACTTC

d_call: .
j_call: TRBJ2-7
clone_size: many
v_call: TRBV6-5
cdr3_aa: CASSYSMVYEQYF
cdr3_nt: TGTGCCAGCAGTTACTCGATGGTCTACGAGCAGTACTTC

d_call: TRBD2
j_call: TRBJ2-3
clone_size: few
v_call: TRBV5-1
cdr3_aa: CASSFETSGSQEDTQYF
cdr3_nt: TGCGCCAGCAGCTTTGAGACTAGCGGGAGTCAGGAGGATACGCAGTATTTT

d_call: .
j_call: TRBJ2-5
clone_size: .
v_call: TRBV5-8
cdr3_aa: CASSYDRSIKETQYF
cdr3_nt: TGTGCCAGCAGTTACGACAGATCAATTAAAGAGACCCAGTACTTC

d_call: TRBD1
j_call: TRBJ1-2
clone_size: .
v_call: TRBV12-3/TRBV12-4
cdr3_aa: CASSSTGDYGYTF
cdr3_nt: TGTGCCAGCAGCTCTACAGGGGACTATGGCTACACCTTC

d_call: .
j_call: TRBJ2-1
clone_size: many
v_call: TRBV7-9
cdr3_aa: CASGPLVRNEQFF
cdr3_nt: TGTGCCAGCGGCCCCCTCGTCCGCAATGAGCAGTTCTTC

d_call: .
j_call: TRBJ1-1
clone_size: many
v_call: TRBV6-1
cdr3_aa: CASTQGVQGNTEAFF
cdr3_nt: TGTGCCAGCACCCAGGGTGTCCAGGGGAACACTGAAGCTTTCTTT

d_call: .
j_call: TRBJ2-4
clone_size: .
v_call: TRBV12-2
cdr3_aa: CASRLAISSIQYF
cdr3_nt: TGTGCAAGTCGCTTAGCTATTTCCTCCATTCAGTACTTC

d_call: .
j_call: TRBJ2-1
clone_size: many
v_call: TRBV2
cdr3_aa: CASSANNEQFF
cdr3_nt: TGTGCCAGCAGTGCAAACAATGAGCAGTTCTTC

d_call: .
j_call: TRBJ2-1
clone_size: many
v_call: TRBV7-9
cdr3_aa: CAGARTIRDNEQFF
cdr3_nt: TGTGCCGGAGCTAGGACGATACGGGACAATGAGCAGTTCTTC

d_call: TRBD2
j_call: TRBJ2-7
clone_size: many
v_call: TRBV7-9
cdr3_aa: CASSSRTSGRGEQYF
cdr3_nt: TGTGCCAGCAGCTCACGGACTAGCGGGAGAGGCGAGCAGTACTTC

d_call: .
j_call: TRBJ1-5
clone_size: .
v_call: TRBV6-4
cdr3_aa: CASSDVFGQPQHF
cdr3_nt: TGTGCCAGCAGTGACGTCTTCGGGCAGCCCCAGCATTTT

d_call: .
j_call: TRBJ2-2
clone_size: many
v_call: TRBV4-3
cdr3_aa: CASSQDGFQNTGELFF
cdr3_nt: TGCGCCAGCAGCCAAGACGGCTTTCAAAACACCGGGGAGCTGTTTTTT

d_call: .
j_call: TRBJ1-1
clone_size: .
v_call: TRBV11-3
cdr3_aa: CASSSGNSEAFF
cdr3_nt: TGTGCCAGCAGTTCCGGGAATTCTGAAGCTTTCTTT

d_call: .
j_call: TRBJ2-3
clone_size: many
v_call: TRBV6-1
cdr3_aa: CASTRGEADTDTQYF
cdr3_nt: TGTGCCAGCACCAGGGGGGAAGCAGACACAGATACGCAGTATTTT

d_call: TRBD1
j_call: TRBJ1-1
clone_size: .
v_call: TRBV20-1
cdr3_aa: CSAPQGAGDTEAFF
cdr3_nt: TGCAGTGCTCCCCAGGGGGCCGGGGACACTGAAGCTTTCTTT

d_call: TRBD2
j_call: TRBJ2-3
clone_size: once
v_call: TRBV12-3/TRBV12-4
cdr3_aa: CASSSLLAGGLITTDTQYF
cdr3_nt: TGTGCCAGCAGTTCTTTACTAGCGGGGGGTCTCATTACCACAGATACGCAGTATTTT

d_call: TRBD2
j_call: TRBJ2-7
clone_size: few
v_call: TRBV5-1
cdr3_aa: CASSLVRGAYEQYF
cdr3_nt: TGCGCCAGCAGCTTGGTGCGGGGGGCCTACGAGCAGTACTTC

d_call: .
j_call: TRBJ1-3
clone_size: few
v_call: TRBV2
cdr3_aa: CASNLDLSSGNTIYF
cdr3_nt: TGTGCCAGCAACTTGGACCTGAGCTCTGGAAACACCATATATTTT

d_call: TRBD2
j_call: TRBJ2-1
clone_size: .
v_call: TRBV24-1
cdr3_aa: CATSDPSGSNSYNEQFF
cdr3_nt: TGTGCCACCAGTGATCCCAGCGGGAGTAATTCCTACAATGAGCAGTTCTTC

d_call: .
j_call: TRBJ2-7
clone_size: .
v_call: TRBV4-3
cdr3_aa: CASSQDVENEQYF
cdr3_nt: TGCGCCAGCAGCCAAGATGTCGAGAACGAGCAGTACTTC

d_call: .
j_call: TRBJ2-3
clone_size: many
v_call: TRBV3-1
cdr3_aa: CASSQGGGTDTQYF
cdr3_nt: TGTGCCAGCAGCCAAGGAGGGGGCACAGATACGCAGTATTTT

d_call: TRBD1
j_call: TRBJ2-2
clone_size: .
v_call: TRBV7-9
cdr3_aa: CASRLRTGLNTGELFF
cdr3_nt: TGTGCCAGCAGACTCAGGACAGGGTTGAACACCGGGGAGCTGTTTTTT

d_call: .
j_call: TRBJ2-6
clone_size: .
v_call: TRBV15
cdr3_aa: CATSRDYGVRVVSGANVLTF
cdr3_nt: TGTGCCACCAGCAGAGATTATGGGGTGCGGGTGGTCTCTGGGGCCAACGTCCTGACTTTC

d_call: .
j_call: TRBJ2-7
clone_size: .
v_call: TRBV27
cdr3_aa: CASSYGSLGGSYEQYF
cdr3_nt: TGTGCCAGCAGTTACGGGAGCCTTGGGGGCTCCTACGAGCAGTACTTC

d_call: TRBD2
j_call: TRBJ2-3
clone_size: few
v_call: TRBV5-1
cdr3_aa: CASSPGLAGVNGTDTQYF
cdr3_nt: TGCGCCAGCAGCCCCGGACTAGCGGGAGTGAATGGTACAGATACGCAGTATTTT

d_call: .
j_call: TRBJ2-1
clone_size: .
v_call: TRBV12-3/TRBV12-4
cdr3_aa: CASSLAGANYNEQFF
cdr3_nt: TGTGCCAGCAGCCTTGCAGGGGCCAATTACAATGAGCAGTTCTTC

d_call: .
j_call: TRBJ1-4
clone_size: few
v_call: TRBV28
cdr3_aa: CASRPRDGVNEKLFF
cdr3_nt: TGTGCCAGCAGGCCCAGGGACGGAGTTAATGAAAAACTGTTTTTT

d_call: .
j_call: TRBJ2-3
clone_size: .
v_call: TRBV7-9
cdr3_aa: CASSGLRDNTDTQYF
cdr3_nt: TGTGCCAGCAGTGGGTTGAGGGATAACACAGATACGCAGTATTTT

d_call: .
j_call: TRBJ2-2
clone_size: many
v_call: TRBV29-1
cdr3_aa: CSVVTSLNTGELFF
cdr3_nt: TGCAGCGTTGTAACTAGCCTTAACACCGGGGAGCTGTTTTTT

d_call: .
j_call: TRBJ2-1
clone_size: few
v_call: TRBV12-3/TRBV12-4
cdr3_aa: CASSKDSSSYNEQFF
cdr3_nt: TGTGCCAGCAGCAAGGACAGTAGCTCCTACAATGAGCAGTTCTTC

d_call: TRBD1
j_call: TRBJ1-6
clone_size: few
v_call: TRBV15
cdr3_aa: CATWSGTDNSPLHF
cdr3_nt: TGTGCCACCTGGTCGGGGACAGATAATTCACCCCTCCACTTT

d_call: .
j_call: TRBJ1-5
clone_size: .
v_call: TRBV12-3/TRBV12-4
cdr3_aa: CASSPPGEFQHF
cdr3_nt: TGTGCCAGCAGTCCCCCGGGGGAATTCCAGCATTTT

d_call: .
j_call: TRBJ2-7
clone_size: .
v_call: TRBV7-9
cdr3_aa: CASSLNGGTDPAEQYF
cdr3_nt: TGTGCCAGCAGCTTGAATGGGGGAACAGACCCCGCCGAGCAGTACTTC

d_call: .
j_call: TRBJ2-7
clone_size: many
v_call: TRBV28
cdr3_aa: CASTATISYEQYF
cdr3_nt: TGTGCCAGCACAGCCACTATCTCCTACGAGCAGTACTTC

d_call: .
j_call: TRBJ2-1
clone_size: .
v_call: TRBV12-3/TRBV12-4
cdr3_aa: CASSLGPSLEQFF
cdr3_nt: TGTGCCAGCAGTTTAGGTCCTAGCCTTGAGCAGTTCTTC

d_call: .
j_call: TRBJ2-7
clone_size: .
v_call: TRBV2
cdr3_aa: CASSLQWGTEQYF
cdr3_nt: TGTGCCAGCAGCCTACAGTGGGGAACCGAGCAGTACTTC

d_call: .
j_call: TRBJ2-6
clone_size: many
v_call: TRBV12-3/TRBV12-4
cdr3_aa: CASSPAGFGANVLTF
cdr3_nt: TGTGCCAGCAGTCCGGCAGGGTTTGGGGCCAACGTCCTGACTTTC

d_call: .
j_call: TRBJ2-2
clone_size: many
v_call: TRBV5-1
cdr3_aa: CASSVISGELFF
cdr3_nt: TGCGCCAGCAGCGTCATCTCCGGGGAGCTGTTTTTT

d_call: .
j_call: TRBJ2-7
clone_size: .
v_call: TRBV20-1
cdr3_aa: CSASAGPSYEQYF
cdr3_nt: TGCAGTGCTAGTGCCGGCCCCTCCTACGAGCAGTACTTC

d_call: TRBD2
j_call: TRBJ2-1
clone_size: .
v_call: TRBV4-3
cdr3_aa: CASSQVASGRLYDEQFF
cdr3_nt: TGCGCCAGCAGCCAAGTCGCTAGCGGGAGGCTTTACGATGAGCAGTTCTTC

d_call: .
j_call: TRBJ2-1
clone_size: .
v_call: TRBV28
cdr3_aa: CASERGEDNEQFF
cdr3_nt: TGTGCCAGCGAGCGAGGGGAGGACAATGAGCAGTTCTTC

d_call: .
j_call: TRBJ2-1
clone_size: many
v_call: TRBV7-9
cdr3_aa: CASGRIELGYNEQFF
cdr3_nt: TGTGCCAGCGGCCGCATAGAGCTGGGCTACAATGAGCAGTTCTTC

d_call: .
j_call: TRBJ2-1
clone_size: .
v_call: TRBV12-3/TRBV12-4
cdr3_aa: CASSLDLGGKTYNEQFF
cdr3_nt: TGTGCCAGCAGCCTTGATCTGGGGGGAAAGACCTACAATGAGCAGTTCTTC

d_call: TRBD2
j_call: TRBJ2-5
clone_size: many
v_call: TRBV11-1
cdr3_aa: CASSLARMTSGDQETQYF
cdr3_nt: TGTGCCAGCAGCTTAGCAAGGATGACTAGCGGAGATCAAGAGACCCAGTACTTC

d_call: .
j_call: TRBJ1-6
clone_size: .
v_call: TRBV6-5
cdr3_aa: CASSYGGDYNSPLHF
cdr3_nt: TGTGCCAGCAGTTACGGGGGCGACTATAATTCACCCCTCCACTTT